Listed below are T cell receptor beta chains from one sample, sequenced in a study of T cells expressing NK-cell markers. TCRdb reworked the 5' RACE reads into one entry per CDR3 protein, no DNA. The sample spans 160,000 or so distinct CDR3 sequences; the ten largest clones claim less than 20%. Sequencing was performed on blood T cells: a sorted CD56 or NKG2C T cell subset, CD4+ or CD8+ T cells, or bulk PBMC T cells (not recorded which). The origin of the receptors is a woman aged 18 to 75 in good health. CDR3s include the opening cysteine and the closing phenylalanine or tryptophan.

V	J	CDR3
TRBV7-9	TRBJ2-2	CASSLSPLAGGTGELFF
TRBV7-2	TRBJ2-4	CASSLRWDTKNIQYF
TRBV30	TRBJ1-1	CAWRMNTEAFF
TRBV20-1	TRBJ1-6	CSAREALGDSPLHF
TRBV4-1	TRBJ2-3	CASSQLPSGGRRTDTQYF
TRBV20-1	TRBJ2-2	CSASNGRSHTGELFF
TRBV4-1	TRBJ1-1	CASSQGTIRGLTEAFF
TRBV20-1	TRBJ1-4	CSAGSGVSNEKLFF
TRBV14	TRBJ2-7	CASSHGLGSGEQYF
TRBV2	TRBJ2-3	CASTPGGFPTADTQYF
TRBV18	TRBJ1-2	CASSPGQDYGYTF
TRBV12-3/TRBV12-4	TRBJ1-5	CASSPESGQPQHF
TRBV20-1	TRBJ2-1	CSASSGGGVNEQFF
TRBV12-3/TRBV12-4	TRBJ2-7	CASSLSQGVSYEQYF
TRBV5-1	TRBJ2-1	CASSFGPTGAEQFF
TRBV9	TRBJ2-6	CASSVGRKAGANVLTF
TRBV3-1	TRBJ1-1	CASKGPRDTEAFF
TRBV27	TRBJ1-2	CASSLSGGRGGYTF
TRBV5-1	TRBJ1-1	CASSVQGQGDTEAFF
TRBV29-1	TRBJ2-3	CSGDRGRDTQYF
TRBV10-3	TRBJ1-6	CAISVIQGASPLHF
TRBV3-1	TRBJ1-1	CASSSPGEEAFF